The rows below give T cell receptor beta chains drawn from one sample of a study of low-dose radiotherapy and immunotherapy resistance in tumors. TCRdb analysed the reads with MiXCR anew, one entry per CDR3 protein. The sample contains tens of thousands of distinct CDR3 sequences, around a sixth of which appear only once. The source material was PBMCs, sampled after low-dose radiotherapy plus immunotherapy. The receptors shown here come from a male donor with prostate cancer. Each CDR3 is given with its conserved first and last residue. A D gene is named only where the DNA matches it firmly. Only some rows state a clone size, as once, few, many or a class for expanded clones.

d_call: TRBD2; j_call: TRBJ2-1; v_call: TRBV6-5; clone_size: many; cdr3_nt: TGTGCCAGCAGTTACTCTTTCGGACTAGCCTACGATGAGCAGTTCTTC; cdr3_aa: CASSYSFGLAYDEQFF
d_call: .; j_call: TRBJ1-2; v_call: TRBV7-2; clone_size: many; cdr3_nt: TGTGCCAGCAGGCGGACTGGGATGGACAGCTACACCTTC; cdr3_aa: CASRRTGMDSYTF
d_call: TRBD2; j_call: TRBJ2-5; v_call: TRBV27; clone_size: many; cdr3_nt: TGTGCCAGCAGTTTATCGTCTTTTAGCGGGAGACCCGAGCAAGAGACCCAGTACTTC; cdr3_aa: CASSLSSFSGRPEQETQYF
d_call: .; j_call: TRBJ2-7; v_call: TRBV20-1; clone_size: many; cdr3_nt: TGCAGTGCCCAGACAGTCTCCTACGAGCAGTACTTC; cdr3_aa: CSAQTVSYEQYF
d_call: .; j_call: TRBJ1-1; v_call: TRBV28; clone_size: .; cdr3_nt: TGTGCCAGCAGTTTGGCTAACACTGAAGCTTTCTTT; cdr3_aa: CASSLANTEAFF
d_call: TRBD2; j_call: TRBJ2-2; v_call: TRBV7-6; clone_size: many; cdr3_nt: TGTGCCAGCAGCCGATCTAGCGGAGAGAACACCGGGGAGCTGTTTTTT; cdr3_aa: CASSRSSGENTGELFF
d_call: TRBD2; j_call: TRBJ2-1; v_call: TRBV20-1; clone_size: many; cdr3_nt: TGCAGTGCTAGACGGGGACTAGCGGGAGGCAATGAGCAGTTCTTC; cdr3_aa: CSARRGLAGGNEQFF
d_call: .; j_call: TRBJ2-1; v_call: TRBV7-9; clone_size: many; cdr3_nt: TGTGCCAGCAGCCCCAGGCAGGGATGGGACAATGAGCAGTTCTTC; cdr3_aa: CASSPRQGWDNEQFF
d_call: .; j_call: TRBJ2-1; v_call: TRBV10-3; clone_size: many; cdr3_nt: TGTGCCATCACTGACTTAGGAGGACCCAATGAGCAGTTCTTC; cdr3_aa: CAITDLGGPNEQFF
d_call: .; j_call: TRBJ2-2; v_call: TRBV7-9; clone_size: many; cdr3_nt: TGTGCCAGCAGCTCCTCAGGTCTGACCGGGGAGCTGTTTTTT; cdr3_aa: CASSSSGLTGELFF
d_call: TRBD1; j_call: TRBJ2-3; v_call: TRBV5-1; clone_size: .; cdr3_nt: TGCGCCAGCTGCTCCAGGGGGCAACACACAGATACGCAGTATTTT; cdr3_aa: CASCSRGQHTDTQYF
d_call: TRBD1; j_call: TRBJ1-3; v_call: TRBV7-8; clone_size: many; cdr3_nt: TGTGCCAGCAGCTTAACGACAGGGGATCTACTTGGAAACACCATATATTTT; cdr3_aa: CASSLTTGDLLGNTIYF
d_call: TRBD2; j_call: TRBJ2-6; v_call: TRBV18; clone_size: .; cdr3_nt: TGTGCCAGCTCACCCCTAGCGGGAGGGGTCTCTGGGGCCAACGTCCTGACTTTC; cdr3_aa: CASSPLAGGVSGANVLTF
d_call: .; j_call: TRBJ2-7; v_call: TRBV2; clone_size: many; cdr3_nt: TGTGCCAGCAGTGCGTGGGGCTCCTACGAGCAGTACTTC; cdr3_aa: CASSAWGSYEQYF
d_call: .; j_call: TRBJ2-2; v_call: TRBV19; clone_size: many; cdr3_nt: TGTGCCAGTAGTATTAAAGGGCTACGTACCGGGGAGCTGTTTTTT; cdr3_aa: CASSIKGLRTGELFF
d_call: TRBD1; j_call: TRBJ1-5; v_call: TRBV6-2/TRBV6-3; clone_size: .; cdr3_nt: TGTGCCAGCAGCAACCGGGACAGGACGAACCCGCCCCAGCATTTT; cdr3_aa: CASSNRDRTNPPQHF
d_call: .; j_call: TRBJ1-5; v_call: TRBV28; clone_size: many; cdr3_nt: TGTGCCAGCAGCCTAAACCCCGTCGGTCAGCCCCAGCATTTT; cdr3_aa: CASSLNPVGQPQHF
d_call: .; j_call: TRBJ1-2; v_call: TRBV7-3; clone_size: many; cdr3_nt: TGTGCCAGCAGCTTAGATGCCCTTACTAACTATGGCTACACCTTC; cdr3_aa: CASSLDALTNYGYTF
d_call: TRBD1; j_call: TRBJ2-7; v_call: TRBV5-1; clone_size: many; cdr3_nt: TGCGCCAGCAGCTCCTTTGGACAGGGGGCTGAAGAGCAGTACTTC; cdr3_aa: CASSSFGQGAEEQYF
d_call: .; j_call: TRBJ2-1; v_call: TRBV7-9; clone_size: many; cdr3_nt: TGTGCCAGCAGCCGTCCGGGGGGCCCCGACAATGAGCAGTTCTTC; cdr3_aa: CASSRPGGPDNEQFF
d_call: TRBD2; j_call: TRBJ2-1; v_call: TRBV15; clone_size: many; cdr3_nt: TGTGCCACCAGCAGAGAATTGGGACTAGTAAGCAATGAGCAGTTCTTC; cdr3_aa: CATSRELGLVSNEQFF
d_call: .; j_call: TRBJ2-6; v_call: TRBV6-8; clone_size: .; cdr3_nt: TGTGCCAGCAGTTGGGTCAGCTCTGGGGCCAACGTCCTGACTTTC; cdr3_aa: CASSWVSSGANVLTF
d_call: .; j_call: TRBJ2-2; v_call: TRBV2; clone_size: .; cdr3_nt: TGTGCCAGCAGAGGGACGCAGAACACCAGGGAGCCGTTTTTT; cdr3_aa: CASRGTQNTREPFF
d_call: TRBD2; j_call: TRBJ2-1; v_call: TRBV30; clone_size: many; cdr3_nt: TGTGCCTGGAGCCGGGATGGACTAGCGGGAGCCTACAATGAGCAGTTCTTC; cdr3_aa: CAWSRDGLAGAYNEQFF
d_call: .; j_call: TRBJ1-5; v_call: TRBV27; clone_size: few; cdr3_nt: TGTGCCAGCAGCCCCCGATTAAATACAGGGACCCCTAGCAATCAGCCCCAGCATTTT; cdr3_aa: CASSPRLNTGTPSNQPQHF
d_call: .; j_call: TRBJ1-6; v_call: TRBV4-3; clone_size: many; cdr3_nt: TGCGCCAGCAGCCAAGATGTGGCGGATGGTTCACCCCTCCACTTT; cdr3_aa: CASSQDVADGSPLHF
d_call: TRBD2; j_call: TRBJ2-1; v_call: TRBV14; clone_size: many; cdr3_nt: TGTGCCAGCAGCCAGAGCGGGAGGAGCAATGAGCAGTTCTTC; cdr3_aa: CASSQSGRSNEQFF
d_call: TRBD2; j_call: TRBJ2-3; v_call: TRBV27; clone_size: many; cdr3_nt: TGTGCCAGCAGTTCGACTAGCGGGAGGGCATCTGGCACAGATACGCAGTATTTT; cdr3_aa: CASSSTSGRASGTDTQYF
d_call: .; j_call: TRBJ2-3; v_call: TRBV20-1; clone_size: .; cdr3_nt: TGCAGTGCTAGAGATGGGCACGGTACGCAGTATTTT; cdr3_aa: CSARDGHGTQYF
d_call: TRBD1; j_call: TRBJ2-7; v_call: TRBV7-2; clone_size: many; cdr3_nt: TGTGCCAGCAGCCTACCGGGACAGGGGACGTACTTC; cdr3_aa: CASSLPGQGTYF
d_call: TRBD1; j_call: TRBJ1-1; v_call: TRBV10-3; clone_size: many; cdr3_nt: TGTGCCTCAGGGGGCAGGGTTGGAGGTGAAGCTTTCTTT; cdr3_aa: CASGGRVGGEAFF
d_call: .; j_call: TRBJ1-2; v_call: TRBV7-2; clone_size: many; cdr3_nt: TGCGCCAGCAGCCAAGTGCGGCAGCTCAACAACTATGGCTACACCTTC; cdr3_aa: CASSQVRQLNNYGYTF
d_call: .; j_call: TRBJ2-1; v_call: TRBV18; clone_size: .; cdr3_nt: TGTGCCAGCTCACCACGAGCCGGGGGCGGAGCGGGAAACAATGAGCAGTTCTTC; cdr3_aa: CASSPRAGGGAGNNEQFF